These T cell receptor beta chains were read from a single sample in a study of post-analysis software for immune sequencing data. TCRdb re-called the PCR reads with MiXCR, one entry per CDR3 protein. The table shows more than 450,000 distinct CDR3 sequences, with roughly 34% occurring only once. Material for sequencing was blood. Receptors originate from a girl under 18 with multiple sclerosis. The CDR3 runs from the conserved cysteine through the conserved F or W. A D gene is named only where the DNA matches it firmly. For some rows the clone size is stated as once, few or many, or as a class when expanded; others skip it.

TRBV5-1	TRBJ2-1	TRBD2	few	TGCGCCAGCAGCTTGGTGTCTAGCGGGGGGGCGGCGCAGTTCTTC	CASSLVSSGGAAQFF
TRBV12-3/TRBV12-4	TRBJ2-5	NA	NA	TGTGCCTGGAGTGGGGGTCCTCAAGAGACCCAGTACTTC	CAWSGGPQETQYF
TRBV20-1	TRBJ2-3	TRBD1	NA	TGCAGTGCTCCCAGACAGGGGGAATACACAGATACGCAGTATTTT	CSAPRQGEYTDTQYF
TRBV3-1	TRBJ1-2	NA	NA	TGTGCCAGCAGCCGCGGGGAGGCTGTGTATGGCTACACCTTC	CASSRGEAVYGYTF
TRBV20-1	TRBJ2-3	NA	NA	TGCAGTGCTAGACCCTACAAGCCAAGCGCAGATACGCAGTATTTT	CSARPYKPSADTQYF
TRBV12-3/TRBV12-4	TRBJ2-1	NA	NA	TGTGCCAGCAGTCAAACTATCCATGAGCAGTTCTTC	CASSQTIHEQFF
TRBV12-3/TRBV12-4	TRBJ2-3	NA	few	TGTGCCAGCAGTCCTGACTATCCCACAGATACGCAGTATTTT	CASSPDYPTDTQYF
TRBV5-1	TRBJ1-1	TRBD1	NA	TGCGCCAGCAGCCGGATACAGGGGCCGAACACTGAAGCTTTCTTT	CASSRIQGPNTEAFF
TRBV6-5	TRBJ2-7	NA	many	TGTGCCAGCAGCCGACTCCGGACAGCTGGGTCCTACGAGCAGTACTTC	CASSRLRTAGSYEQYF
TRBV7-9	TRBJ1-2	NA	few	TGTGCCAGCAGCCCCCCCATCTCCCTTTCTTATGGCTACACCTTC	CASSPPISLSYGYTF
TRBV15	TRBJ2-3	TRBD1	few	TGTGCCACCAGCAGAACCGGGACAGGGGGCACAGATACGCAGTATTTT	CATSRTGTGGTDTQYF
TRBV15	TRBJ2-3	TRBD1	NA	TGTGCCACCAGCAGGGACAGGAACAAAGATACGCAGTATTTT	CATSRDRNKDTQYF
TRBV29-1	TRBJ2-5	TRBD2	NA	TGCAGCGTTTACCGGGACTATCAGTACCAAGAGACCCCGTACTTC	CSVYRDYQYQETPYF
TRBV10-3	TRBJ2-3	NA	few	TGTGCCATCTCCCCTGGGCGTTTCACAGATACGCAGTATTTT	CAISPGRFTDTQYF
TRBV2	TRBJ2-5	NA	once	TGTGCCAGCAGTGAGACAAACTTCGAAGAGACCCAGTACTTC	CASSETNFEETQYF
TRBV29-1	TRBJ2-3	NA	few	TGCAGCGTTGATATCGGGACAGATACGCAGTATTTT	CSVDIGTDTQYF
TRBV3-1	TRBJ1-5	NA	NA	TGTGCCAGCAGCCAAGATTTGGGGAATCAGCCCCAGCATTTT	CASSQDLGNQPQHF
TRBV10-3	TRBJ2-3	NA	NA	TGTGCCATCAATACTAATCCCCCTAGCACAGATACGCAGTATTTT	CAINTNPPSTDTQYF
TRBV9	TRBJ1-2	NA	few	TGTGCCAGCACGAACGGGGACTTCTGGGATGGCTACACCTTC	CASTNGDFWDGYTF
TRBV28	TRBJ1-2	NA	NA	TGTGCCTGCACAAACGACAGGCGTCGCTACACCTTC	CACTNDRRRYTF
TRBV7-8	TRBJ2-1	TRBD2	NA	TGTGCCAGCAGCTTAGAGCGGGGGCCGGATGAGCAGTTCTTC	CASSLERGPDEQFF
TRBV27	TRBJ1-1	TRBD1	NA	TGTGCCAGCAGTGCCCACAGGGGCACTGAAGCGTTCTTT	CASSAHRGTEAFF
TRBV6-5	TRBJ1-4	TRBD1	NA	TGTGCCAGCAGGCCCGGGACAGGCGTCTCAAAACTGTTTTTT	CASRPGTGVSKLFF
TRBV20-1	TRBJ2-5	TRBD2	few	TGCAGCCTAGCGGGGTGGGAAGAGACCCAGTACTTC	CSLAGWEETQYF
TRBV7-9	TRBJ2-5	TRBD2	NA	TGTGCCAGCAGCCCGCGGGGGAGGGAAGAGACCCAGTACTTC	CASSPRGREETQYF
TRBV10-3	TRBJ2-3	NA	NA	TGTGCCATCAGGGGGGGTGCTGGAGATACGCAGTATTTT	CAIRGGAGDTQYF
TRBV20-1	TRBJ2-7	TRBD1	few	TGCAGTGCTAGACCCAAGGGACAGGCCACCTACGAGCAGTACTTC	CSARPKGQATYEQYF
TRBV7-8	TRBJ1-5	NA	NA	TGTGCCAGCAGCTGGGACGGGGGAACAGATCAGCCCCAGCATTTT	CASSWDGGTDQPQHF
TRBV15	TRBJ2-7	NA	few	TGTGCCACCAGCAGAGAATCCATCTCCTACGAGCAGTACTTC	CATSRESISYEQYF
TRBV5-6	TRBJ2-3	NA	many	TGTGCCAGCAGTCTGGGGGTTAGCACAGATACGCAGTATTTT	CASSLGVSTDTQYF
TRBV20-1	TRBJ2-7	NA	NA	TGCAGTGCTAGCGAGGGAACTTACGAGCAGTACTTC	CSASEGTYEQYF
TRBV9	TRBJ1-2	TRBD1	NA	TGTGCCAGCAGCGTAGACAGGGGCTTTAACTATGGCTACACCTTC	CASSVDRGFNYGYTF
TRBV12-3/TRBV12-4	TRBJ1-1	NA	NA	TGTGCCAGCACCCCAGCAGCCTTCATGAACACTGAAGCTTTCTTT	CASTPAAFMNTEAFF
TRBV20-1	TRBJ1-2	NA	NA	TGCAGTGCTATTGAACAGAACTATGGCTACACCTTC	CSAIEQNYGYTF